The sequence of this T cell receptor beta chain was determined in a study of T cell responses to AZD1222 COVID-19 vaccine. The CDR3 extends over 16 amino acids. The J segment lost 3 bases and the V segment lost 3 bases, leaving 5 bases of the junction unmatched. CDR1 KGHSH and CDR2 LQKENI come from the germline V gene. Sequencing was performed with immunoSEQ multiplex PCR; in TCRdb, only in-frame clones are kept and a portion is missing. Of about 97,000 clones in the sample, over 75% were seen once. This TCR was sampled from an adult in good health. Sequenced here: peripheral blood, sampled on day 0 of AZD1222 vaccination. This sequence joins TRBV18 and TRBJ2-3, with 11 nucleotides matching TRBD2. CDR3 loop: CASSPLAGGWTDTQYF. The DNA for the CDR3 is TGTGCCAGCTCACCCCTAGCGGGGGGTTGGACAGATACGCAGTATTTT.